This T cell receptor beta chain is from a study of T cell changes during pregnancy in multiple sclerosis (dated by TCRdb to about 2019). Describing the broader study: In women with multiple sclerosis, the researchers looked at how the T cell repertoire shifted as pregnancy progressed.

Library method: the immunoSEQ multiplex PCR assay. In its TCRdb copy, this immuneACCESS table keeps in-frame sequences only and misses some clones. Where compared with another copy, unresolved V genes explain less than half of these, and the others have no known cause. The sample table contains tens of thousands of clones; only one count was recorded for approximately 89% of them. The top ten clones comprise around 0.7% of the sample. Trimming leaves V shorter by 5 bases and J shorter by 4 bases, with the junction holding 5 bases beyond the gene matches. The CDR3 sequence holds 15 residues, the cysteine and phenylalanine included. Of all the DNA, just the CDR3 is kept, 45 bases in frame from base 1. From a lookup of the germline V gene (reference sequence), CDR1 and CDR2 are SEHNR and FQNEAQ. Concerning this clone itself: Its cognate antigen has yet to be identified. No clone much larger than this one lies a single base away; base qualities are absent.

This receptor chain uses TRBV7-9 and TRBJ1-5; TRBD1 aligns with 10 central bases. The specimen comprised CD4+ T cells from peripheral blood mononuclear cells, sampled in the second trimester of pregnancy. The TCR was taken from a female donor in good health, enrolled as a control in a pregnancy study. The DNA is as follows: TGTGCCAGCAGCAAGACAGGGGGCCCTAATCAGCCCCAGCATTTT. Its translation reads: CASSKTGGPNQPQHF.